This T cell receptor (beta chain) was recorded in a study of T-cell memory formation after mild COVID-19. Overall study results and limits: That cross-reactive memory joined was suggested by some responding clones appearing in pre-infection memory. Researchers report contracting CD4+ clones mostly in CM and EM, with CD8+ clones in EMRA.

MiXCR, applied by TCRdb to the 5' RACE reads, yields one record per CDR3 protein. Of roughly 400,000 distinct CDR3 sequences in the sample, approximately 24% were seen once. As for this clonotype: Its specificity is not known.

This CDR3 has 11 residues. Trimming took 6 bases from V and 3 from J, leaving 9 bases between them. Germline V gene data show CDR1 as DFQATT and CDR2 as SNEGSKA (reference sequence). This receptor was taken from an adult woman who had mild COVID-19 (a few samples of this study predate the infection). Cell type and time point are not known. The sequenced sample was PBMCs or a T cell subset sorted from them (not recorded which). V gene TRBV20-1 combines with J gene TRBJ2-7; no firm D call. The CDR3 here is CSAPIGYEQYF. CDR3 DNA sequence: TGCAGTGCCCCGATAGGCTACGAGCAGTACTTC.